This T cell receptor beta chain is drawn from a study of blood T cell repertoires in COVID-19. Whole-study context: Acute and convalescent COVID-19 samples came from the United States, Italy and Spain.

The germline CDR1 and CDR2 sequences are MDHEN and SYDVKM. The CDR3 loop spans 15 amino acids. V lost 3 bases and J 10 bases, leaving 16 bases between the germline ends. Seattle-derived patients entered the study during active infection and were followed longitudinally. Measured with immunoSEQ multiplex PCR; TCRdb has only the in-frame clones, and not every one. Of 100,000 to 150,000 clones in the sample, more than 85% were seen once. The receptor comes from a man aged 55 to 70 with COVID-19, enrolled during active disease. Specimen: peripheral blood. The chain links TRBV28 to TRBJ1-6; tentatively, D is TRBD1 (6 bases). CDR3 coding DNA: TGTGCCAGCAGTTTTGGGGCAGGGGTATCATCACCCCTCCACTTT. It codes for CASSFGAGVSSPLHF.